This TCR beta chain was retrieved from a study of naive and memory T cell subsets. Study-level points and caveats: Possibly reflecting memory cells re-expressing CD45RA, a few larger clonotypes occurred in naive repertoires, especially CD8. Diversity fell and Gini index rose from naive through CM, EM, EMRA. Between naive and memory subsets, TCR abundance power law exponents differed.

CD4 T cells were positively selected, then CD8 T cells from the CD4-negative fraction. The CDR3 length is 16 residues. In germline, CDR1 is SGHTA, CDR2 FQGNSA. The germline V and J ends were trimmed by 2 bases and 5 bases, with 18 bases remaining between them. In its sample, this clonotype was seen a few times. Its antigen remains unidentified. Both TRBC1 and TRBC2 were covered by a beta constant-region primer of two equimolar oligonucleotides. Four rounds of PCR amplified the ligated cDNA using nested alpha and beta constant-region primers plus SP2. TCRdb ran MiXCR on the UMI-ligation and nested PCR reads and lists one entry per CDR3 protein. The profile shows approximately 140,000 distinct CDR3 sequences, over 20% of them singletons.

The TCR sequence derives from a human donor in good health. The chain employs TRBV7-2 and TRBJ2-5; D is tentatively TRBD1 or TRBD2 (6 bases each). Sequenced: naive CD4+ T cells from blood. CDR3 in amino acids: CASSLFPPGARETQYF. As DNA, the CDR3 is TGTGCCAGCAGCTTATTTCCGCCGGGGGCAAGGGAGACCCAGTACTTC.